The 3 T cell receptor beta chains listed next were all sequenced from one sample in a study of Ad26.COV2.S vaccination and SARS-CoV-2 variants. As for treatment: some 20 received Ad26.COV2.S at low or high dose, single or two shots; roughly five received placebo; per-sample allocation not given. Specimens were obtained on day 63 following the first vaccine or placebo injection. Here immunoSEQ multiplex PCR was the method, and the copy in TCRdb shows in-frame clones only, minus some. The table lists some 460,000 clones, 89% of them singletons, with 1.5% to 2% in the top ten. Here the sequenced sample was peripheral blood, taken in a trial of Ad26.COV2.S vaccine versus placebo. The receptor source for this set is a person aged 18 to 59 who received the Ad26.COV2.S COVID-19 vaccine or a placebo.

The chain is built from TRBV6-2 or TRBV6-3 and TRBJ1-2, with D unresolved. The V gene's germline CDR1 is MNHEY and CDR2 SVGEGT. This CDR3 has 12 amino acids. Trimming pared 7 bases from V and 5 bases from J, leaving 11 bases between. This chain's CDR3 is CASTPGRYGYTF. The CDR3 bases are TGTGCCAGCACCCCTGGACGGTATGGCTACACCTTC.

The V call is TRBV5-4, the J call TRBJ2-7; D tentatively fits TRBD1 or TRBD2 (6 bases each). Looked up from germline, CDR1 is SGHNT and CDR2 is YYREEE (reference sequence). Trimming stripped 5 bases from V and 0 bases from J, with 18 bases between. The CDR3 spans 16 residues. The CDR3 region is CASSLRGRSGSYEQYF. CDR3 in DNA: TGTGCCAGCAGTCTTCGGGGGCGAAGTGGCTCCTACGAGCAGTACTTC.

The CDR3 DNA reads TGCGCCAGCAGCTACAGGGGCGACTATACAGATACGCAGTATTTT. Residues: CASSYRGDYTDTQYF. The rearrangement links TRBV5-1 to TRBJ2-3, with 7 bases matching TRBD1. Germline CDR1 and CDR2: SGHRS and YFSETQ. V lost 3 bases and J lost 3; bases outside the gene matches: 7. The CDR3 runs to 15 residues.